This T cell receptor (beta chain) was observed in a study of blood T cell repertoires in COVID-19. As for the study in general: PBMCs, B-cell-depleted T cells, or T cells provided the cDNA or gDNA that made up the material.

The germline V gene encodes CDR1 LNHNV and CDR2 YYDKDF (reference sequence). The V gene lost 0 bases and the J gene lost 3 bases, with 3 bases spanning the gap. The CDR3 length is 14 residues. Data came from immunoSEQ multiplex PCR; TCRdb stores just in-frame clones and leaves some out. Found here are around 60,000 clones, about 85% of them singletons; the top ten hold approximately 3.5%. This receptor was taken from a woman of 80 years or more with acute or convalescent COVID-19. The chain employs TRBV15 and TRBJ1-6; unclear D gene. Sequencing was done on a sample of peripheral blood. The CDR3 sequence: CATSRDNYNSPLHF. CDR3 coding DNA: TGTGCCACCAGCAGAGATAACTATAATTCACCCCTCCACTTT. The complete variable domain, with remaining parts taken from reference TRBV15 and TRBJ1-6, reads DAMVIQNPRYQVTQFGKPVTLSCSQTLNHNVMYWYQQKSSQAPKLLFHYYDKDFNNEADTPDNFQSRRPNTSFCFLDIRSPGLGDTAMYLCATSRDNYNSPLHFGNGTRLTVT.